The clone carrying this T cell receptor beta chain showed up many times. As yet, its antigen is unknown. This record belongs to a study of T cells after yellow fever vaccination. Whole-study context: Fractions containing few cells were prepared with SMART-Seq v4 Ultra Low Input. General study points: Reappearance after the booster was seen for most primary-vaccination clones, at 95% to 97% CD4 and 80% to 90% CD8. Although most clonotypes did not, a small share appeared in both CD4 and CD8 compartments.

The V end was cut by 0 bases, the J end by 5 bases, with 10 bases between. The germline V gene encodes CDR1 MNHEY and CDR2 SVGAGI. The CDR3 is 14 amino acids. TCRdb reprocessed the 5' RACE reads via MiXCR and lists one record per CDR3 protein. This table holds a few hundred thousand distinct CDR3 sequences, over 3% found once. The TCR sequence derives from a man in his late teens or twenties who received the YFV17D yellow fever vaccine. The J gene is TRBJ2-5, the V gene TRBV6-5, with D possibly TRBD2 on 5 matching bases. The material was PBMCs, obtained 15 days after the yellow fever booster vaccination. CDR3 loop: CASSYSWGVETQYF. CDR3 coding DNA: TGTGCCAGCAGTTACTCTTGGGGAGTCGAGACCCAGTACTTC.